One sample yielded the 10 T cell receptor beta chains listed below, sequenced in a study of blood T cells in healthy people across ages. A J-beta primer mix and a sample-barcoded 5' primer were used in a second PCR of about 6 to 12 cycles. TCRdb ran MiXCR on the 5' RACE reads and lists one entry per CDR3 protein. The data contain 1.4 million to 1.5 million distinct CDR3 sequences, roughly 40% of them singletons. Sequencing input: blood. The receptors originated from a woman younger than 30 in good health.

This clonotype was counted only a few times. V is TRBV7-9 and J is TRBJ2-7; 9 nucleotides align to TRBD1. The J segment lost 0 bases and the V segment lost 5 bases, leaving 5 bases of the junction unmatched. The V gene's germline CDR1 is SEHNR and CDR2 FQNEAQ (reference sequence). The CDR3 is 15 amino acids. For the CDR3, the DNA is TGTGCCAGCAGCCGCGGGACAGGGCTCTCCTACGAGCAGTACTTC. Translated, it gives CASSRGTGLSYEQYF.

The chain joins TRBV11-2 to TRBJ2-2; D may be TRBD2 (5 bases). The CDR3 extends over 13 amino acids. The germline V gene encodes CDR1 SGHAT and CDR2 FQNNGV. V gave up 2 bases and J gave up 7 bases, with 8 bases separating them. CDR3 nucleotide sequence: TGTGCCAGCAGCTTACAGGAGGACGGGGAGCTGTTTTTT. Translating it yields CASSLQEDGELFF.

The chain combines TRBV20-1 with TRBJ1-2, with 7 bases that match TRBD1. J was trimmed by 3 bases and V by 3 bases; bases with no gene match: 4. CDR1 and CDR2 from the germline V gene are DFQATT and SNEGSKA (reference sequence). The CDR3 contains 13 residues. The CDR3 loop reads CSASGTADYGYTF. CDR3 DNA sequence: TGCAGTGCTAGTGGGACAGCGGACTATGGCTACACCTTC.

This chain joins TRBV6-6 and TRBJ2-4; TRBD2 matches at 12 bases. The germline gives CDR1 MNHNY, CDR2 SVGAGI (reference sequence). This CDR3 has 15 residues. V was pared by 7 bases and J by 5 bases, with 6 bases of the junction left unmatched. CDR3 DNA: TGTGCCAGCACGTCTAGCGGGGGGGCTCAAAACATTCAGTACTTC. As protein: CASTSSGGAQNIQYF.

The rearrangement links TRBV20-1 to TRBJ2-5; D gene ambiguous. The germline gives CDR1 DFQATT, CDR2 SNEGSKA (reference sequence). The CDR3 runs to 14 residues. Trimming pared 0 bases from V and 11 bases from J, leaving 19 bases between. This CDR3 is CSARDPPHSTEQYF. DNA for the CDR3: TGCAGTGCTAGAGACCCCCCACATAGCACTGAGCAGTACTTC.

The rearrangement links TRBV20-1 to TRBJ2-3; D is undetermined. Germline CDR1 and CDR2: DFQATT and SNEGSKA (reference sequence). V was pared by 6 bases and J by 2 bases, with 9 bases between. The CDR3 is 12 residues long. CDR3 residues: CSAAAATDTQYF. CDR3 nucleotide sequence: TGCAGTGCCGCGGCGGCCACAGATACGCAGTATTTT.

This chain connects TRBV27 to TRBJ2-7; 11 nucleotides align to TRBD1. J gave up 2 bases and V 3 bases, and 18 bases lay outside the gene matches. Germline V gene sequence: CDR1 MNHEY, CDR2 SMNVEV (reference sequence). The CDR3 has 20 amino acids. As DNA, the CDR3 is TGTGCCAGCAGTTTGCTGGGATATGGGACAGGGGGACAATTGACCTACGAGCAGTACTTC. Its translation: CASSLLGYGTGGQLTYEQYF.

The chain is built from TRBV6-5 and TRBJ2-2; perhaps TRBD1 as D (6 bases). Trimming stripped 8 bases from V and 10 bases from J, with 11 bases between. The CDR3 has 11 amino acids. Germline-derived CDR1 and CDR2 are MNHEY and SVGAGI. The CDR3 bases are TGTGCCAGCGGGACACCCCTGGAGCTGTTTTTT. It translates to CASGTPLELFF.

This chain connects TRBV12-3 or TRBV12-4 to TRBJ2-6, with a tentative D call TRBD1 (6 bases). The CDR3 loop spans 15 amino acids. Trimming removed 6 bases at V and 2 bases at J, with 11 bases between. The CDR3 DNA reads as TGTGCCAGCAGGGTCGGGACAACTGGGGCCAACGTCCTGACTTTC. Encoded protein: CASRVGTTGANVLTF.

This clonotype was observed a few times. The chain uses TRBV29-1 and TRBJ1-2, with D unclear. Trimming left V 4 bases short and J 0 bases short, with 12 bases between. The CDR3 sequence is 14 residues long. The germline CDR1 and CDR2 sequences are SQVTM and ANQGSEA. The CDR3 loop reads CSVVGDQSNYGYTF. In DNA, the CDR3 is TGCAGCGTTGTTGGCGACCAGTCTAACTATGGCTACACCTTC. The full variable domain, in which reference TRBV29-1 and TRBJ1-2 provide the parts outside the CDR3, is SAVISQKPSRDICQRGTSLTIQCQVDSQVTMMFWYRQQPGQSLTLIATANQGSEATYESGFVIDKFPISRPNLTFSTLTVSNMSPEDSSIYLCSVVGDQSNYGYTFGSGTRLTVV.